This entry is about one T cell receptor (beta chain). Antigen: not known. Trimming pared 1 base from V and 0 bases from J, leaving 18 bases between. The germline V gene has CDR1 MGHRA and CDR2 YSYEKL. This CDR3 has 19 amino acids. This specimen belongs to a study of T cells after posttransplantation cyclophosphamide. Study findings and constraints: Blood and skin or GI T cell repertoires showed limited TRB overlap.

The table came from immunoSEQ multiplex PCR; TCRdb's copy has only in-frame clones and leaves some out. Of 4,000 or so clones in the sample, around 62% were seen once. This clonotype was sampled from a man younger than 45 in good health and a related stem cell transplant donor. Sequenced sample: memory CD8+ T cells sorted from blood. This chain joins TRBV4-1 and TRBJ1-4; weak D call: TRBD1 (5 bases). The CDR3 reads CASSQVAGRVVPTNEKLFF. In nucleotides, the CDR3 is TGCGCCAGCAGCCAAGTGGCAGGGCGCGTGGTTCCAACTAATGAAAAACTGTTTTTT.